The 2 T cell receptor beta chains in this list originate from one sample, sequenced in a study of patients and donors after allogeneic stem cell transplantation. TCRdb recomputed calls from the RT-PCR reads with MiXCR, one row per CDR3 protein. The sample has approximately 200,000 distinct CDR3 sequences; 13% to 15% are singletons. Material: blood, either unsorted or a sorted T cell fraction (not recorded which). The receptors shown here come from a human donor who was either an allogeneic HSCT recipient or a stem cell or donor lymphocyte infusion donor (not recorded which). It is not recorded whose cells these are; they may come from a transplant donor.

This rearrangement joins TRBV29-1 to TRBJ2-3, with D uncertain. The germline CDR1 and CDR2 sequences are SQVTM and ANQGSEA. V was pared by 4 bases and J by 5 bases, with 4 bases between. The CDR3 has 10 amino acids. CDR3 DNA: TGCAGCGTTGGGGAAGATACGCAGTATTTT. Protein sequence: CSVGEDTQYF.

With respect to this clonotype: A much larger clone is a single base away; this may be a read error. This sequence joins TRBV7-2 and TRBJ2-7; possible D gene TRBD1, 5 bases. The germline V and J ends were trimmed by 2 bases and 1 base, with 6 bases remaining between them. This CDR3 is built from 13 residues. Looked up from germline, CDR1 is SGHTA and CDR2 is FQGNSA. CDR3 amino acids: CASSLRQSYEQYF. CDR3 DNA sequence: TGTGCCAGCAGCTTAAGACAGTCCTACGAGCAGTACTTC.